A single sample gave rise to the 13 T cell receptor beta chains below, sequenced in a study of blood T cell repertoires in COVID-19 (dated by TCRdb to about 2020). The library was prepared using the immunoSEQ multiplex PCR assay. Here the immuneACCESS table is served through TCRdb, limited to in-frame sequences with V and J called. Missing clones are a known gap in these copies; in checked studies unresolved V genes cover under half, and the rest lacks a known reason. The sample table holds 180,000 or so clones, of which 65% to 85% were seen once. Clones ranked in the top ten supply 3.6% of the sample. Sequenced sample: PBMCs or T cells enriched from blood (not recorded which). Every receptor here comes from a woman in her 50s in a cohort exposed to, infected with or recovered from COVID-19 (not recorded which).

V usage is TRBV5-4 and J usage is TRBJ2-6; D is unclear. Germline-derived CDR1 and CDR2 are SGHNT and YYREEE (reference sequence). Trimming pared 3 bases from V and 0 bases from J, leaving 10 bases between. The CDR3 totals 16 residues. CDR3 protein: CASSYDLLSGANVLTF. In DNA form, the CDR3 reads TGTGCCAGCAGCTACGACTTGCTCTCTGGGGCCAACGTCCTGACTTTC.

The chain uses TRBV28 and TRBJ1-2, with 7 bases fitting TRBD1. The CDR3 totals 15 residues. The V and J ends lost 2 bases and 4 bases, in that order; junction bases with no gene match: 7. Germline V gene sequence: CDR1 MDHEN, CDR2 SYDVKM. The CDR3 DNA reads TGTGCCAGCAGTTTAAACCCTGACAGGGTCTATGGCTACACCTTC. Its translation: CASSLNPDRVYGYTF.

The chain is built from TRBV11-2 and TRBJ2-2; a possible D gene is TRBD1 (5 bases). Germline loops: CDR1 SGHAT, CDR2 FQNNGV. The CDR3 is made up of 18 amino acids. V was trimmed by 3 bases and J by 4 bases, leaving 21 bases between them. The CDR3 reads CASSLNRLVGLCTGELFF. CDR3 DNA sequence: TGTGCCAGCAGCTTGAACAGGTTAGTCGGCCTTTGCACCGGGGAGCTGTTTTTT.

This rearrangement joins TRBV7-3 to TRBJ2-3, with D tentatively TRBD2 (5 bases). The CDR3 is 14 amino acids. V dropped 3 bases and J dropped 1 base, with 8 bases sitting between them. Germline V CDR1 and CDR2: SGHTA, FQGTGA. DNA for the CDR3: TGTGCCAGCAGCTTCGCCGGGGGCACAGATACGCAGTATTTT. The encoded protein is CASSFAGGTDTQYF.

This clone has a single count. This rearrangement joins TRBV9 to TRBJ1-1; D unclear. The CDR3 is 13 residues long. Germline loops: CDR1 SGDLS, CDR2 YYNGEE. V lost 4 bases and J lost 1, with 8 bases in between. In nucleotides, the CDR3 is TGTGCCAGCAGCCCCAGACAGAACACTGAAGCTTTCTTT. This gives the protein CASSPRQNTEAFF. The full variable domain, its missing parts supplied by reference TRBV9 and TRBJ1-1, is DSGVTQTPKHLITATGQRVTLRCSPRSGDLSVYWYQQSLDQGLQFLIQYYNGEERAKGNILERFSAQQFPDLHSELNLSSLELGDSALYFCASSPRQNTEAFFGQGTRLTVV.

For the CDR3, the DNA is TGTGCCAGCAGGTTCGACAGGGGGCACCAAGAGACCCAGTACTTC. Protein sequence: CASRFDRGHQETQYF. This chain uses TRBV7-2 with TRBJ2-5, with 10 bases identical to TRBD1. The CDR3 runs to 15 residues. J gave up 0 bases and V 6 bases, and 4 bases lay outside the gene matches. Germline CDR1 SGHTA, CDR2 FQGNSA.

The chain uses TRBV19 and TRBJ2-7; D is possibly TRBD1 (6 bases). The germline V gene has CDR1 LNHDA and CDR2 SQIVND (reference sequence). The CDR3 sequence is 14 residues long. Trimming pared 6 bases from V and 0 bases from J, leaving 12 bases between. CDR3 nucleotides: TGTGCCAGTAGGCCGGGACACAACTCCTACGAGCAGTACTTC. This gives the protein CASRPGHNSYEQYF.

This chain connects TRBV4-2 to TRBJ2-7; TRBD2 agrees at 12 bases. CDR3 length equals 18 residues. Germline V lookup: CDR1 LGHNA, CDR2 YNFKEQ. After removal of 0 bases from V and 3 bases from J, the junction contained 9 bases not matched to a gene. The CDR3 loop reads CASSQDPPTSGRHYEQYF. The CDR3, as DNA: TGTGCCAGCAGCCAAGATCCCCCCACTAGCGGGAGGCACTACGAGCAGTACTTC.

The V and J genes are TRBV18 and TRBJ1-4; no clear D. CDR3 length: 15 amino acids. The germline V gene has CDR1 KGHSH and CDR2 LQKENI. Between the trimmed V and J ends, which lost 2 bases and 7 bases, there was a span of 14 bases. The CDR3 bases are TGTGCCAGCTCACCAGGGCAGCCCGGAGGTGAAAAACTGTTTTTT. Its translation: CASSPGQPGGEKLFF. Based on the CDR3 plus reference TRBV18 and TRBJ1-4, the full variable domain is NAGVMQNPRHLVRRRGQEARLRCSPMKGHSHVYWYRQLPEEGLKFMVYLQKENIIDESGMPKERFSAEFPKEGPSILRIQQVVRGDSAAYFCASSPGQPGGEKLFFGSGTQLSVL.

The CDR3 here is CASSSTPGKGYTF. The CDR3 DNA follows: TGTGCCAGCAGCTCCACCCCCGGTAAAGGCTACACCTTC. The chain has TRBV12-3 or TRBV12-4 and TRBJ1-2; D unresolved. CDR3 length: 13 amino acids. V lost 6 bases to trimming and J lost 8 bases, with 16 bases between them.

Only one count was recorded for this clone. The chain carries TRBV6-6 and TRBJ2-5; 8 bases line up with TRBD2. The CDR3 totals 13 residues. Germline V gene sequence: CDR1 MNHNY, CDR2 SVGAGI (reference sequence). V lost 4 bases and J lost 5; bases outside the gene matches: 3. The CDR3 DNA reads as TGTGCCAGCAGTTCCCCGGGGGGGGAGACCCAGTACTTC. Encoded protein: CASSSPGGETQYF.

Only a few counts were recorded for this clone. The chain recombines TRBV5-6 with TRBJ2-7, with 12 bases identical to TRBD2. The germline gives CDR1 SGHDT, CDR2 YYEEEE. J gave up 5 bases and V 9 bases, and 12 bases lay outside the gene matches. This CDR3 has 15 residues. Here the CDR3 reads CATTPRLAGDNEQYF. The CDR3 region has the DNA TGTGCCACCACTCCGCGACTAGCGGGAGACAACGAGCAGTACTTC.

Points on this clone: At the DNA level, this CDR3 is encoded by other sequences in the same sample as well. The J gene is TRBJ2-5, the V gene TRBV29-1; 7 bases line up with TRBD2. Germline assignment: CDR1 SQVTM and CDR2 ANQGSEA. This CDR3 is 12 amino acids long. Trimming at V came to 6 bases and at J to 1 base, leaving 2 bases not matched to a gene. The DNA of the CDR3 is TGCAGCGTCTCTAGCGGCCAAGAGACCCAGTACTTC. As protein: CSVSSGQETQYF. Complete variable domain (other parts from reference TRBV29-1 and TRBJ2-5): SAVISQKPSRDICQRGTSLTIQCQVDSQVTMMFWYRQQPGQSLTLIATANQGSEATYESGFVIDKFPISRPNLTFSTLTVSNMSPEDSSIYLCSVSSGQETQYFGPGTRLLVL.